This paragraph reports one T cell receptor (beta chain). CDR1 and CDR2 from the germline V gene are SGHAT and FQNNGV. This CDR3 has 18 amino acids. V shed 5 bases and J 5 bases; nucleotides not matched to a gene: 19. Assay used: immunoSEQ multiplex PCR; TCRdb lists only in-frame clones, some missing. The table has around 72,000 clones, approximately 85% seen once. This sample stems from a study of blood T cell repertoires in COVID-19. On the study more broadly: Samples taken during acute and convalescent COVID-19 were collected in the United States, Italy and Spain.

The rearrangement joins TRBV11-2 to TRBJ2-5; 8 positions agree with TRBD1. The material sequenced was peripheral blood. This TCR came from a man between 50 and 59 years old with acute or convalescent COVID-19. The DNA of the CDR3 is TGTGCCAGCAGCATTATACCCAGGGGGCGGCCTGGAAGGGAGACCCAGTACTTC. Its translation: CASSIIPRGRPGRETQYF.